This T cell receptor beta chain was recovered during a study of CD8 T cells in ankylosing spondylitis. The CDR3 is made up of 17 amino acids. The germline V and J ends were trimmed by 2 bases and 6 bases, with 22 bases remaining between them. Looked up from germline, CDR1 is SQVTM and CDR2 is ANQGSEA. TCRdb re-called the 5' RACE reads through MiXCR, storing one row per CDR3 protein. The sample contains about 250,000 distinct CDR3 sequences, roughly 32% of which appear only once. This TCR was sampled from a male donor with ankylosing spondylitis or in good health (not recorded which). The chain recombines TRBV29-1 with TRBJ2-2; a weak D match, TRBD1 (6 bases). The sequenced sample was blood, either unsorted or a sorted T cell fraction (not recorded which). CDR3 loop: CSVESIQGLGDPGELFF. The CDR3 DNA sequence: TGCAGCGTTGAATCCATACAGGGCTTGGGTGACCCCGGGGAGCTGTTTTTT.